A selection of T cell receptor beta chains follows, all from one sample in a study of blood T cell repertoires in COVID-19. Clones were sequenced by immunoSEQ multiplex PCR, and TCRdb holds only the in-frame ones, with some missing. The repertoire holds 9,500 to 11,000 clones, 87% seen once, with about a quarter in the top ten. Sequencing used peripheral blood. The receptor set was obtained from a man aged 25-45 years with active or convalescent COVID-19. CDR3s include the opening cysteine and the closing phenylalanine or tryptophan. D genes are given only for firm matches. Clone sizes are given selectively: once, few, many, or a class where the clone is expanded.

j_call: TRBJ2-5; v_call: TRBV29-1; d_call: TRBD1; clone_size: -; cdr3_aa: CSVGGRDRVGETQYF; cdr3_nt: TGCAGCGTTGGGGGCCGCGACAGGGTTGGAGAGACCCAGTACTTC
j_call: TRBJ2-3; v_call: TRBV4-1; d_call: -; clone_size: -; cdr3_aa: CASSQGRRGRPLRYF; cdr3_nt: TGCGCCAGCAGCCAAGGGAGGCGGGGCCGTCCCCTTCGGTATTTT
j_call: TRBJ2-5; v_call: TRBV11-3; d_call: -; clone_size: -; cdr3_aa: CASSLGGRETQYF; cdr3_nt: TGTGCCAGCAGCTTAGGAGGAAGGGAGACCCAGTACTTC
j_call: TRBJ1-5; v_call: TRBV4-1; d_call: TRBD1; clone_size: -; cdr3_aa: CASSQDPTGGSQPQHF; cdr3_nt: TGCGCCAGCAGCCAAGATCCCACAGGGGGCAGTCAGCCCCAGCATTTT
j_call: TRBJ2-1; v_call: TRBV27; d_call: TRBD2; clone_size: -; cdr3_aa: CASLNSGGAREQFF; cdr3_nt: TGTGCCAGCTTGAATAGCGGGGGGGCCCGTGAGCAGTTCTTC
j_call: TRBJ2-3; v_call: TRBV7-8; d_call: TRBD1; clone_size: -; cdr3_aa: CASSLGTGGADTQYF; cdr3_nt: TGTGCCAGCAGCCTCGGGACAGGGGGCGCAGATACGCAGTATTTT
j_call: TRBJ1-1; v_call: TRBV25-1; d_call: -; clone_size: -; cdr3_aa: CASSEWAGANTEAFF; cdr3_nt: TGTGCCAGCAGTGAATGGGCAGGGGCGAACACTGAAGCTTTCTTT
j_call: TRBJ1-1; v_call: TRBV2; d_call: TRBD1; clone_size: -; cdr3_aa: CASDRGSSTEAFF; cdr3_nt: TGTGCCAGCGACAGGGGGTCTAGCACTGAAGCTTTCTTT
j_call: TRBJ2-5; v_call: TRBV3-1/TRBV3-2; d_call: TRBD2; clone_size: -; cdr3_aa: CASSQDPPGLAGEETQYF; cdr3_nt: TGTGCCAGCAGCCAGGACCCTCCTGGACTAGCGGGGGAGGAGACCCAGTACTTC
j_call: TRBJ2-3; v_call: TRBV7-8; d_call: TRBD2; clone_size: -; cdr3_aa: CASSLVAGGDTDTQYF; cdr3_nt: TGTGCCAGCAGCTTAGTAGCGGGGGGGGACACAGATACGCAGTATTTT
j_call: TRBJ2-1; v_call: TRBV2; d_call: TRBD2; clone_size: -; cdr3_aa: CASSERSGGVNGEQFF; cdr3_nt: TGTGCCAGCAGTGAGAGAAGCGGGGGGGTGAACGGTGAGCAGTTCTTC
j_call: TRBJ1-2; v_call: TRBV14; d_call: -; clone_size: -; cdr3_aa: CASSLGANYGYTF; cdr3_nt: TGTGCCAGCAGCCTCGGGGCTAACTATGGCTACACCTTC
j_call: TRBJ1-2; v_call: TRBV2; d_call: -; clone_size: -; cdr3_aa: CASSETVNGYTF; cdr3_nt: TGTGCCAGCAGTGAAACAGTTAATGGCTACACCTTC
j_call: TRBJ2-3; v_call: TRBV19; d_call: TRBD1; clone_size: once; cdr3_aa: CASSSRTGGSDTQYF; cdr3_nt: TGTGCCAGTAGTTCCCGGACAGGGGGTTCAGATACGCAGTATTTT
j_call: TRBJ2-7; v_call: TRBV2; d_call: TRBD2; clone_size: -; cdr3_aa: CASTGLDSYEQYF; cdr3_nt: TGTGCCAGCACCGGACTAGATTCCTACGAGCAGTACTTC
j_call: TRBJ1-5; v_call: TRBV6-4; d_call: -; clone_size: -; cdr3_aa: CASSDSGEREPQHF; cdr3_nt: TGTGCCAGCAGTGACTCCGGGGAAAGGGAGCCCCAGCATTTT
j_call: TRBJ2-7; v_call: TRBV5-1; d_call: -; clone_size: -; cdr3_aa: CASSLPGERAYEQYF; cdr3_nt: TGCGCCAGCAGCTTACCAGGGGAGAGGGCCTACGAGCAGTACTTC
j_call: TRBJ2-4; v_call: TRBV19; d_call: -; clone_size: -; cdr3_aa: CASSREGDIQYF; cdr3_nt: TGTGCCAGTAGCCGAGAAGGGGACATTCAGTACTTC
j_call: TRBJ2-4; v_call: TRBV6-6; d_call: TRBD2; clone_size: -; cdr3_aa: CASSYSTSGGNIQYF; cdr3_nt: TGTGCCAGCAGTTACTCGACTAGCGGGGGAAACATTCAGTACTTC
j_call: TRBJ1-2; v_call: TRBV24-1; d_call: TRBD1; clone_size: -; cdr3_aa: CATSDRTGEGYTF; cdr3_nt: TGTGCCACCAGTGACAGGACAGGGGAGGGCTACACCTTC
j_call: TRBJ2-1; v_call: TRBV6-6; d_call: TRBD2; clone_size: -; cdr3_aa: CASSGGANEQFF; cdr3_nt: TGTGCCAGTAGCGGGGGGGCAAATGAGCAGTTCTTC
j_call: TRBJ2-7; v_call: TRBV5-1; d_call: -; clone_size: -; cdr3_aa: CASSFNEAYEQYF; cdr3_nt: TGCGCCAGCAGCTTCAATGAGGCCTACGAGCAGTACTTC
j_call: TRBJ1-1; v_call: TRBV5-1; d_call: TRBD1; clone_size: -; cdr3_aa: CASSPRDSLNTEAFF; cdr3_nt: TGCGCCAGCAGCCCTAGGGACAGCTTGAACACTGAAGCTTTCTTT
j_call: TRBJ2-5; v_call: TRBV19; d_call: -; clone_size: -; cdr3_aa: CASTPGGDYETQYF; cdr3_nt: TGTGCCAGTACCCCCGGCGGGGATTATGAGACCCAGTACTTC
j_call: TRBJ2-1; v_call: TRBV30; d_call: TRBD2; clone_size: -; cdr3_aa: CAWSPPGLAGAHSYNEQFF; cdr3_nt: TGTGCCTGGAGTCCACCGGGACTAGCGGGGGCCCACTCCTACAATGAGCAGTTCTTC
j_call: TRBJ1-1; v_call: TRBV5-5; d_call: -; clone_size: -; cdr3_aa: CASSHRVENTEAFF; cdr3_nt: TGTGCCAGCAGTCACAGGGTGGAGAACACTGAAGCTTTCTTT
j_call: TRBJ2-5; v_call: TRBV4-1; d_call: TRBD2; clone_size: -; cdr3_aa: CASSHGTSDETQYF; cdr3_nt: TGCGCCAGCAGTCACGGGACTAGCGATGAGACCCAGTACTTC
j_call: TRBJ2-1; v_call: TRBV10-3; d_call: TRBD1; clone_size: -; cdr3_aa: CANGVSGQGVDEQFF; cdr3_nt: TGTGCCAACGGGGTATCCGGACAGGGGGTAGATGAGCAGTTCTTC
j_call: TRBJ2-2; v_call: TRBV19; d_call: -; clone_size: -; cdr3_aa: CASSMTGSTGELFF; cdr3_nt: TGTGCCAGTAGCATGACAGGCAGTACCGGGGAGCTGTTTTTT
j_call: TRBJ1-1; v_call: TRBV19; d_call: -; clone_size: once; cdr3_aa: CASSAQALNTEAFF; cdr3_nt: TGTGCCAGTAGCGCGCAGGCGCTGAACACTGAAGCTTTCTTT
j_call: TRBJ2-2; v_call: TRBV11-3; d_call: -; clone_size: -; cdr3_aa: CASSLDTVNTGELFF; cdr3_nt: TGTGCCAGCAGCTTAGATACAGTGAACACCGGGGAGCTGTTTTTT
j_call: TRBJ2-1; v_call: TRBV10-1; d_call: TRBD2; clone_size: few; cdr3_aa: CASSAVAGGPVDEQFF; cdr3_nt: TGCGCCAGCAGTGCTGTAGCGGGGGGGCCTGTCGATGAGCAGTTCTTC
j_call: TRBJ2-3; v_call: TRBV9; d_call: -; clone_size: -; cdr3_aa: CASSVGVSSTDTQYF; cdr3_nt: TGTGCCAGCAGCGTGGGAGTGTCTAGCACAGATACGCAGTATTTT
j_call: TRBJ1-2; v_call: TRBV5-6; d_call: TRBD1; clone_size: large; cdr3_aa: CASRQTGHYGYTF; cdr3_nt: TGTGCCAGCAGACAGACAGGGCACTATGGCTACACCTTC
j_call: TRBJ2-5; v_call: TRBV5-1; d_call: TRBD1; clone_size: -; cdr3_aa: CASSSRTGGIETQYF; cdr3_nt: TGCGCCAGCAGCTCCAGGACAGGGGGTATAGAGACCCAGTACTTC
j_call: TRBJ2-3; v_call: TRBV6-4; d_call: TRBD2; clone_size: -; cdr3_aa: CASSGTSGGTDTQYF; cdr3_nt: TGTGCCAGCAGTGGGACTAGCGGGGGCACAGATACGCAGTATTTT
j_call: TRBJ2-6; v_call: TRBV12-3/TRBV12-4; d_call: -; clone_size: -; cdr3_aa: CASSSLYNVLTF; cdr3_nt: TGTGCCAGCAGTTCTCTATACAACGTCCTGACTTTC
j_call: TRBJ1-1; v_call: TRBV18; d_call: -; clone_size: -; cdr3_aa: CASSPSGQSNTEAFF; cdr3_nt: TGTGCCAGCTCACCCTCGGGACAATCGAACACTGAAGCTTTCTTT
j_call: TRBJ2-7; v_call: TRBV7-2; d_call: -; clone_size: once; cdr3_aa: CASSPGLQGHEQYF; cdr3_nt: TGTGCCAGCAGCCCCGGACTCCAGGGGCACGAGCAGTACTTC
j_call: TRBJ1-1; v_call: TRBV27; d_call: -; clone_size: -; cdr3_aa: CASSLAGNTEAFF; cdr3_nt: TGTGCCAGCAGTTTAGCAGGGAACACTGAAGCTTTCTTT
j_call: TRBJ1-1; v_call: TRBV6-1; d_call: -; clone_size: once; cdr3_aa: CASSERAAFF; cdr3_nt: TGTGCCAGCAGTGAACGAGCGGCTTTCTTT
j_call: TRBJ2-1; v_call: TRBV7-3; d_call: TRBD2; clone_size: -; cdr3_aa: CASSLMVAGDRNEQFF; cdr3_nt: TGTGCCAGCAGCTTAATGGTAGCGGGGGATCGGAATGAGCAGTTCTTC
j_call: TRBJ2-2; v_call: TRBV12-3/TRBV12-4; d_call: -; clone_size: -; cdr3_aa: CASSFGGTGELFF; cdr3_nt: TGTGCCAGCAGTTTTGGAGGCACCGGGGAGCTGTTTTTT
j_call: TRBJ2-3; v_call: TRBV29-1; d_call: -; clone_size: once; cdr3_aa: CSISDGTVRLDTQYF; cdr3_nt: TGCAGTATTTCAGATGGCACCGTGAGGTTAGATACGCAGTATTTT
j_call: TRBJ1-5; v_call: TRBV10-3; d_call: TRBD1; clone_size: few; cdr3_aa: CAIGTGDSNQPQHF; cdr3_nt: TGTGCCATTGGGACAGGAGATAGCAATCAGCCCCAGCATTTT
j_call: TRBJ1-2; v_call: TRBV2; d_call: -; clone_size: -; cdr3_aa: CASSDGGRLDYGYTF; cdr3_nt: TGTGCCAGCAGTGATGGGGGGAGACTAGACTATGGCTACACCTTC
j_call: TRBJ2-1; v_call: TRBV7-9; d_call: TRBD2; clone_size: few; cdr3_aa: CASKPPRPSGNNEQFF; cdr3_nt: TGTGCCAGCAAACCCCCCCGGCCTAGCGGAAACAATGAGCAGTTCTTC
j_call: TRBJ2-3; v_call: TRBV5-1; d_call: -; clone_size: -; cdr3_aa: CASRATIGTDTQYF; cdr3_nt: TGCGCCAGCAGAGCCACGATCGGCACAGATACGCAGTATTTT
j_call: TRBJ2-4; v_call: TRBV14; d_call: TRBD1; clone_size: -; cdr3_aa: CASSQGIGGARNIQYF; cdr3_nt: TGTGCCAGCAGCCAAGGAATAGGGGGCGCGAGAAACATTCAGTACTTC
j_call: TRBJ1-4; v_call: TRBV19; d_call: -; clone_size: -; cdr3_aa: CASSIQGDEKLFF; cdr3_nt: TGTGCCAGTAGCATACAGGGTGATGAAAAACTGTTTTTT
j_call: TRBJ1-2; v_call: TRBV20-1; d_call: -; clone_size: -; cdr3_aa: CSAQGFGYTF; cdr3_nt: TGCAGTGCTCAGGGGTTTGGCTACACCTTC
j_call: TRBJ2-5; v_call: TRBV27; d_call: TRBD2; clone_size: -; cdr3_aa: CASSTRLAGYQETQYF; cdr3_nt: TGTGCCAGCAGTACGAGACTAGCGGGGTACCAAGAGACCCAGTACTTC
j_call: TRBJ2-7; v_call: TRBV7-2; d_call: -; clone_size: once; cdr3_aa: CASSSSGTSYEQYF; cdr3_nt: TGTGCCAGCAGCTCATCCGGGACTTCCTACGAGCAGTACTTC
j_call: TRBJ1-2; v_call: TRBV30; d_call: -; clone_size: few; cdr3_aa: CAWSTGRHGYTF; cdr3_nt: TGTGCCTGGAGTACAGGGCGACATGGCTACACCTTC
j_call: TRBJ2-7; v_call: TRBV30; d_call: TRBD1; clone_size: few; cdr3_aa: CAWSLDRDYEQYF; cdr3_nt: TGTGCCTGGAGCTTGGACAGGGACTACGAGCAGTACTTC
j_call: TRBJ2-2; v_call: TRBV12-5; d_call: TRBD1; clone_size: -; cdr3_aa: CASGSGTVNTGELFF; cdr3_nt: TGTGCTAGTGGCTCCGGGACAGTCAACACCGGGGAGCTGTTTTTT
j_call: TRBJ1-3; v_call: TRBV29-1; d_call: TRBD1; clone_size: -; cdr3_aa: CSVTPTGEGNTIYF; cdr3_nt: TGCAGCGTTACCCCTACAGGGGAAGGCAACACCATATATTTT
j_call: TRBJ1-6; v_call: TRBV6-5; d_call: -; clone_size: once; cdr3_aa: CASSYQGIASPLHF; cdr3_nt: TGTGCCAGCAGTTACCAGGGGATAGCTTCACCCCTCCACTTT
j_call: TRBJ2-1; v_call: TRBV6-4; d_call: TRBD2; clone_size: once; cdr3_aa: CASSETSGGVSYNEQFF; cdr3_nt: TGTGCCAGCAGTGAAACTAGCGGGGGGGTATCCTACAATGAGCAGTTCTTC
j_call: TRBJ2-7; v_call: TRBV24-1; d_call: TRBD1; clone_size: -; cdr3_aa: CATVWTGLSYEQYF; cdr3_nt: TGTGCCACCGTCTGGACAGGCCTTTCCTACGAGCAGTACTTC